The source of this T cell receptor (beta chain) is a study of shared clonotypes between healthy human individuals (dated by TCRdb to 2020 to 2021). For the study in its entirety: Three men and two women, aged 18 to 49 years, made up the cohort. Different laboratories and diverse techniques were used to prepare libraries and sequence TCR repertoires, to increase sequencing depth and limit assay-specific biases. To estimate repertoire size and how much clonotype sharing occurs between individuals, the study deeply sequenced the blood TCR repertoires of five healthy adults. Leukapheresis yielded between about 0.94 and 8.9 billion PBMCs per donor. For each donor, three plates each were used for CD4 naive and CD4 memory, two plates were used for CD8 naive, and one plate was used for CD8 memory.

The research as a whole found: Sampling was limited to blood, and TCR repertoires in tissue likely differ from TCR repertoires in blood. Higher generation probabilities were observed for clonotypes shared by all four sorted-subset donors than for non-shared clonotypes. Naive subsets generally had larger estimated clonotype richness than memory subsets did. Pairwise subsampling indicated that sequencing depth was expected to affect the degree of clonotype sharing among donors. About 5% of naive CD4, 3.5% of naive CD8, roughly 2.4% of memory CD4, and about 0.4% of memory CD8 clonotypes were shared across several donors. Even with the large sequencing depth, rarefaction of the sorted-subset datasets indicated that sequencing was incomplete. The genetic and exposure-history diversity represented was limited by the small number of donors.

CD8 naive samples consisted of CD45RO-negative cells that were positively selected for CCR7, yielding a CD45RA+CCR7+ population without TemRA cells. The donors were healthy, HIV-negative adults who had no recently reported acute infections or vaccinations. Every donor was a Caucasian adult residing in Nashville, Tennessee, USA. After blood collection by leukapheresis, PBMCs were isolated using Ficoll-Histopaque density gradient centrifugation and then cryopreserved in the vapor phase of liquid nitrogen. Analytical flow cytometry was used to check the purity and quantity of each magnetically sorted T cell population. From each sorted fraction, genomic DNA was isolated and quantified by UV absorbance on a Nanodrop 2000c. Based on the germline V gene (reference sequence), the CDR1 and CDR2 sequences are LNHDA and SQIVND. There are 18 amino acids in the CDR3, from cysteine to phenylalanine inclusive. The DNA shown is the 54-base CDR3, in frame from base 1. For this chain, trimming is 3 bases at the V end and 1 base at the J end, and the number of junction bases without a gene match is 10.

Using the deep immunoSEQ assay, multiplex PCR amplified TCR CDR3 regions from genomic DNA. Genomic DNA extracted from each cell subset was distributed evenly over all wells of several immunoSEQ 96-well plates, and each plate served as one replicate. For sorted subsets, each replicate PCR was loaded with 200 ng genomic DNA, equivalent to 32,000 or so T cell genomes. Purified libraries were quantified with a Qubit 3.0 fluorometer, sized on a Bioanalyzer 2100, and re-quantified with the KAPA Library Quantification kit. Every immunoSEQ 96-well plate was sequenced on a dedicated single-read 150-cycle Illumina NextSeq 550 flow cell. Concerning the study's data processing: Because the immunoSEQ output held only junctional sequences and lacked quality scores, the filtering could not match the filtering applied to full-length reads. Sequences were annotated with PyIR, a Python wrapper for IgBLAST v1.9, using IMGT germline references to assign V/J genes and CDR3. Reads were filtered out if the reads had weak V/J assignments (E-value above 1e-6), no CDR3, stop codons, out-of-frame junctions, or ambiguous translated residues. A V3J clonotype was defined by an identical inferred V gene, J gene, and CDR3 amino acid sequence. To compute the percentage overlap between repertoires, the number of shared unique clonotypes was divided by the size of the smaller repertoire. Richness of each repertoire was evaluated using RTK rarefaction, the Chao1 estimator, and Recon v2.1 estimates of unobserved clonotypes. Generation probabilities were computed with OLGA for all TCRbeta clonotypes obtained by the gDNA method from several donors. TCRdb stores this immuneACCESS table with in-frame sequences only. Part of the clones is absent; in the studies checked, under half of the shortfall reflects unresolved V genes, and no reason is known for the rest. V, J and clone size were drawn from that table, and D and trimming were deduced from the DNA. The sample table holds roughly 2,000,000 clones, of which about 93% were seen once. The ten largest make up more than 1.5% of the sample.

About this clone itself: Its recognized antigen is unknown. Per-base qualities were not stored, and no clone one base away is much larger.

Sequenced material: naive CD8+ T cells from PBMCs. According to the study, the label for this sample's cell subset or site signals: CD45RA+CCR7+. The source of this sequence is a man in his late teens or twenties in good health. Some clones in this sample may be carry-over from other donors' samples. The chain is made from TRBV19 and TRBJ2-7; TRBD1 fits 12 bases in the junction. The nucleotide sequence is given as TGTGCCAGTAGTATTCCCCCCGGGACAGGGGGCAGTTCCTACGAGCAGTACTTC. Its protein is CASSIPPGTGGSSYEQYF. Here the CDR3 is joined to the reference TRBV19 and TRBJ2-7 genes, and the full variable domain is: DGGITQSPKYLFRKEGQNVTLSCEQNLNHDAMYWYRQDPGQGLRLIYYSQIVNDFQKGDIAEGYSVSREKKESFPLTVTSAQKNPTAFYLCASSIPPGTGGSSYEQYFGPGTRLTVT.